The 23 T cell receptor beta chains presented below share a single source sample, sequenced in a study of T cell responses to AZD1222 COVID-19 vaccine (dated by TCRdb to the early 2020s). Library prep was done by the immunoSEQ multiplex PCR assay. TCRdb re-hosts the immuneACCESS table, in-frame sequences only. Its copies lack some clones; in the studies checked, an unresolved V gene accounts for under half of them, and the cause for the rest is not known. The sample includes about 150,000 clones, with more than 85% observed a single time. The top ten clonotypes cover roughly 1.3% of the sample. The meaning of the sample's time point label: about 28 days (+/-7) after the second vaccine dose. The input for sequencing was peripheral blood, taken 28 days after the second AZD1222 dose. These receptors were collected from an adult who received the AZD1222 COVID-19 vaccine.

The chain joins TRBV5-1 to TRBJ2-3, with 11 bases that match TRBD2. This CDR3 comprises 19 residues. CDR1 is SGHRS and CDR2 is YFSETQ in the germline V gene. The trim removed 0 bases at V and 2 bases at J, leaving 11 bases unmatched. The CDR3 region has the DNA TGCGCCAGCAGCTTGGGCCCAAACCTACTAGCGGGGGACACAGATACGCAGTATTTT. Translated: CASSLGPNLLAGDTDTQYF. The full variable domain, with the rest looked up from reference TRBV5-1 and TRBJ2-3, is KAGVTQTPRYLIKTRGQQVTLSCSPISGHRSVSWYQQTPGQGLQFLFEYFSETQRNKGNFPGRFSGRQFSNSRSEMNVSTLELGDSALYLCASSLGPNLLAGDTDTQYFGPGTRLTVL.

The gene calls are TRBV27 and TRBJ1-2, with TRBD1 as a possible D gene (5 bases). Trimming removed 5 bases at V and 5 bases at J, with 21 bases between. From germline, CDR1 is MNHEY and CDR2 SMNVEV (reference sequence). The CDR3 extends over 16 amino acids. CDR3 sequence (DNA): TGTGCCAGCAGTCACTCTGAACCAGGGAGTCTTTATGGCTACACCTTC. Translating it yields CASSHSEPGSLYGYTF.

As DNA, the CDR3 is TGTGCCAGCAGCTTCAGACCCGGACAGGGGCTTTATGGCTACACCTTC. This sequence encodes CASSFRPGQGLYGYTF. The gene calls are TRBV5-8 and TRBJ1-2; 9 nucleotides agree with TRBD1. The CDR3 is 16 residues long. Losses at the gene ends were 2 bases for V and 5 bases for J; bases not matched to a gene: 10. The germline gives CDR1 SGHTS, CDR2 YDEGEE.

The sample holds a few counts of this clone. DNA for the CDR3: TGCAGCGTTGAATTGTTGGCAGGCGAAGAAAAACTGTTTTTT. This encodes CSVELLAGEEKLFF. The V and J genes are TRBV29-1 and TRBJ1-4; D gene unclear. Germline V gene data show CDR1 as SQVTM and CDR2 as ANQGSEA. The CDR3 length is 14 residues. Trimming removed 2 bases at V and 8 bases at J, with 15 bases between.

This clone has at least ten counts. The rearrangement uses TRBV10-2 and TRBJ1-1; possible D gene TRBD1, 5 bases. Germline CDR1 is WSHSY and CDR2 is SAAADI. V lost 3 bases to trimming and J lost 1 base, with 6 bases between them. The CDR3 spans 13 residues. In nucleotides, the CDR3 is TGCGCCAGCAGTGAAAGGGGGAACACTGAAGCTTTCTTT. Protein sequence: CASSERGNTEAFF.

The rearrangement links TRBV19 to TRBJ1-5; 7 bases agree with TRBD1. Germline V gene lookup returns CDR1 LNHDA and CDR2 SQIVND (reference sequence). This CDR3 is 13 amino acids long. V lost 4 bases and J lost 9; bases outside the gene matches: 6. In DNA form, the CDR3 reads TGTGCCAGTAGTACGTCAGGGGGACCGCCCCAGCATTTT. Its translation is CASSTSGGPPQHF.

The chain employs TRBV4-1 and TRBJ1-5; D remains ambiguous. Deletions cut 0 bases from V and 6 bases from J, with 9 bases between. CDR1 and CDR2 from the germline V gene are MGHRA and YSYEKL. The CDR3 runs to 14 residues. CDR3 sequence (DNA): TGCGCCAGCAGCCAAGATAGTTTGGTTCAGCCCCAGCATTTT. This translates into CASSQDSLVQPQHF.

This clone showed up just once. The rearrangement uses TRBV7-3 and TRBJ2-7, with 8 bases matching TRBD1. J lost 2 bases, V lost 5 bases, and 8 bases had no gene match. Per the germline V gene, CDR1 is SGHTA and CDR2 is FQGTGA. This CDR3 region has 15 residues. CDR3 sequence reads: CASSQGGTGAYEQYF. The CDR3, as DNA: TGTGCCAGCAGCCAAGGCGGGACAGGAGCCTACGAGCAGTACTTC. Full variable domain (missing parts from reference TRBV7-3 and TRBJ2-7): GAGVSQTPSNKVTEKGKYVELRCDPISGHTALYWYRQSLGQGPEFLIYFQGTGAADDSGLPNDRFFAVRPEGSVSTLKIQRTERGDSAVYLCASSQGGTGAYEQYFGPGTRLTVT.

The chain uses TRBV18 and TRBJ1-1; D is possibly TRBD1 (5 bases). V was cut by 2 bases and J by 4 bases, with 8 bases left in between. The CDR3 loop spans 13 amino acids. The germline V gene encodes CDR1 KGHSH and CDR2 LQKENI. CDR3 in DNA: TGTGCCAGCTCACCATCGGGGCTCACTGAAGCTTTCTTT. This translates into CASSPSGLTEAFF.

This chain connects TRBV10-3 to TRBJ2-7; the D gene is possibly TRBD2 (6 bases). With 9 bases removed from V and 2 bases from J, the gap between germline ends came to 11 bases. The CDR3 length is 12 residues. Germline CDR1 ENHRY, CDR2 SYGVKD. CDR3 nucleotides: TGTGCCATTTTACTAGCAACCTACGAGCAGTACTTC. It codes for CAILLATYEQYF.

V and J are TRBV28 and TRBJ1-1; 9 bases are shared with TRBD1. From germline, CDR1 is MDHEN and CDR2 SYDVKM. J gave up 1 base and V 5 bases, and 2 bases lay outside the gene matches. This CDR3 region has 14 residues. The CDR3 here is CASSQTGGNTEAFF. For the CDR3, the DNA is TGTGCCAGCAGTCAGACAGGGGGGAACACTGAAGCTTTCTTT.

CDR3 amino acids: CASTQRGPYTDTQYF. CDR3 DNA: TGTGCCAGCACTCAAAGGGGACCGTACACAGATACGCAGTATTTT. J is TRBJ2-3 and V is TRBV28; D may match TRBD1 or TRBD2 (5 bases each). The germline CDR1 and CDR2 sequences are MDHEN and SYDVKM. The length of the CDR3 is 15 residues. Trimming took 7 bases from V and 2 from J, leaving 16 bases between them. The entire variable domain, with the rest obtained from reference TRBV28 and TRBJ2-3, is as follows: DVKVTQSSRYLVKRTGEKVFLECVQDMDHENMFWYRQDPGLGLRLIYFSYDVKMKEKGDIPEGYSVSREKKERFSLILESASTNQTSMYLCASTQRGPYTDTQYFGPGTRLTVL.

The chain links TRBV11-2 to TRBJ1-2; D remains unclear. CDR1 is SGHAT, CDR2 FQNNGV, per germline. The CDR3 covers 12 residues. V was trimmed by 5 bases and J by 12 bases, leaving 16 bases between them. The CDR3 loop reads CASSHREARDTF. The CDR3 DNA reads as TGTGCCAGCAGCCATCGTGAGGCTCGGGACACCTTC. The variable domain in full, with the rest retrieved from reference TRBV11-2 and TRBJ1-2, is EAGVAQSPRYKIIEKRQSVAFWCNPISGHATLYWYQQILGQGPKLLIQFQNNGVVDDSQLPKDRFSAERLKGVDSTLKIQPAKLEDSAVYLCASSHREARDTFGSGTRLTVV.

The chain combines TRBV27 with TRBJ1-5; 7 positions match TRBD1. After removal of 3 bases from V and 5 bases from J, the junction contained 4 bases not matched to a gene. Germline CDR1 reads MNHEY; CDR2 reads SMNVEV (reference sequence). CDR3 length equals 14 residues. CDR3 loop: CASSLTGSYQPQHF. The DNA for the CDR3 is TGTGCCAGCAGTTTGACAGGGTCCTATCAGCCCCAGCATTTT.

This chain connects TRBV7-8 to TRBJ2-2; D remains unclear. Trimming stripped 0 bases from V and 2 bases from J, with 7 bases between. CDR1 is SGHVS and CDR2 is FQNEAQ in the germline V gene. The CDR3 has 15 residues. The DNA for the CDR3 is TGTGCCAGCAGCTTAGCCTCAGCAAACACCGGGGAGCTGTTTTTT. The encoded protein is CASSLASANTGELFF.

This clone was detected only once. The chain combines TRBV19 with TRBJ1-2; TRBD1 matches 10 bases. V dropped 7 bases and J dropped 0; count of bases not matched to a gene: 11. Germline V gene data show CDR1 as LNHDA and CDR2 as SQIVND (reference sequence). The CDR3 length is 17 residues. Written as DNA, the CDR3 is TGTGCCAGTACCCCCGGGGGACAGGGGCGGACTAACTATGGCTACACCTTC. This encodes CASTPGGQGRTNYGYTF.

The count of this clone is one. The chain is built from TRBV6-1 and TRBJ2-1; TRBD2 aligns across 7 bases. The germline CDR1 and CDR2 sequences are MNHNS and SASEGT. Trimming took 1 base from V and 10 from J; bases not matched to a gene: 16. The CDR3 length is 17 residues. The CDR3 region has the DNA TGTGCCAGCAGTGAAGGATACCCGGCGGGAGTGGTCTGGGAGCAGTTCTTC. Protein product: CASSEGYPAGVVWEQFF.

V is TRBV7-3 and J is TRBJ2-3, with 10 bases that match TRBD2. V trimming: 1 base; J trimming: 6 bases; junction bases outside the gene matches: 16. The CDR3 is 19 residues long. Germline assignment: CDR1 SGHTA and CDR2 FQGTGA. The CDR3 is CASSLNPQWSGRASDTQYF. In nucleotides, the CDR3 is TGTGCCAGCAGCTTAAATCCCCAGTGGAGCGGGAGGGCCTCGGATACGCAGTATTTT.

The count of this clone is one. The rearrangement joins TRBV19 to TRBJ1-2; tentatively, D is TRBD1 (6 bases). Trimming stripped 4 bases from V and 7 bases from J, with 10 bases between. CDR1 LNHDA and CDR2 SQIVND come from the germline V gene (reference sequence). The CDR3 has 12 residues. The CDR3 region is CASSRGQSGYTF. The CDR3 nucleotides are TGTGCCAGTAGTAGAGGACAGTCTGGCTACACCTTC.

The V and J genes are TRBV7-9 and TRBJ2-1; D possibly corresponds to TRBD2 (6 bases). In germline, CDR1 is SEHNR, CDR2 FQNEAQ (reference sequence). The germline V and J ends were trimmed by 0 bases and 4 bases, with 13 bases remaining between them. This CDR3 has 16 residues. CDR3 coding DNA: TGTGCCAGCAGCTTAGCCGTAGCGGATCTATACAATGAGCAGTTCTTC. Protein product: CASSLAVADLYNEQFF.

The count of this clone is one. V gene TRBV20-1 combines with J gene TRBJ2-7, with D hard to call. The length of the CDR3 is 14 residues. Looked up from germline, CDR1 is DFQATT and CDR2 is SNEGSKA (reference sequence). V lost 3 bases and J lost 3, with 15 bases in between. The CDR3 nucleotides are TGCAGTGCTAGTTCGGGTCCACTCGGCTACGAGCAGTACTTC. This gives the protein CSASSGPLGYEQYF.

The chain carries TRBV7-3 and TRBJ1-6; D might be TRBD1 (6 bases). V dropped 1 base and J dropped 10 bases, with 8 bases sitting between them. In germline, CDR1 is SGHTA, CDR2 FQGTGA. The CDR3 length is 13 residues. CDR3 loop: CASSLKQGSPLHF. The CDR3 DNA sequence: TGTGCCAGCAGCTTAAAACAGGGATCACCCCTCCACTTT.

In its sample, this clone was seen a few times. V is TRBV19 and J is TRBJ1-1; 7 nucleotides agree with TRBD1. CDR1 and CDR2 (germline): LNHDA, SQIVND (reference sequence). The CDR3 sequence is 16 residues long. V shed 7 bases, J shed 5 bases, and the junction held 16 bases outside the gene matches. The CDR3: CASTFTRGAGGTEAFF. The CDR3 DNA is TGTGCCAGTACCTTCACGCGTGGGGCAGGGGGGACTGAAGCTTTCTTT.